The rows below give T cell receptor beta chains drawn from one sample of a study of shared clonotypes between healthy human individuals. This table comes from immunoSEQ multiplex PCR, and its TCRdb copy is limited to in-frame clones, with some not included. Among about 2.3 million clones listed, just over 90% were seen once. Sequencing was carried out using naive CD4+ T cells from PBMCs. The source is a man aged 18 to 29 in good health. Some clones in this sample may be carry-over from other donors' samples. CDR3s include the opening cysteine and the closing phenylalanine or tryptophan. Size is stated for part of the rows, as once, few or many counts, or as a class when the clone is expanded.

CDR3aa | j_gene | abundance | v_gene
CASSPVDRPLRGYTF | TRBJ1-2 | once | TRBV6-5
CASSKERTYEQYF | TRBJ2-7 | - | TRBV13
CAILNSGTDTQYF | TRBJ2-3 | - | TRBV10-3
CASGAEGYGYTF | TRBJ1-2 | - | TRBV5-1
CSVEERATNYGYTF | TRBJ1-2 | - | TRBV29-1
CASSLGQGSGNTIYF | TRBJ1-3 | - | TRBV7-3
CASSPRGRASANTGELFF | TRBJ2-2 | - | TRBV7-3
CASSLASGTGFYEQYF | TRBJ2-7 | - | TRBV5-5
CASSDMSGRRRAYFSYEQYF | TRBJ2-7 | - | TRBV6-1
CASSLGISGRVFNEQFF | TRBJ2-1 | - | TRBV5-1
CASRIRDSNTGELFF | TRBJ2-2 | - | TRBV7-8
CASSEIGGGRNEQFF | TRBJ2-1 | - | TRBV25-1
CASKLGGTYNEKLFF | TRBJ1-4 | - | TRBV6-5
CASSEREANTGELFF | TRBJ2-2 | - | TRBV2
CASSQRGWGSGGGNTEAFF | TRBJ1-1 | - | TRBV4-1
CASSRQPNLGTGQETQYF | TRBJ2-5 | - | TRBV7-7
CAISEFNSGSTEAFF | TRBJ1-1 | - | TRBV10-3
CASSLPLRQTGNTEAFF | TRBJ1-1 | - | TRBV7-9
CAISGQGGDTQYF | TRBJ2-3 | - | TRBV10-3
CASSLSAGVGAKNIQYF | TRBJ2-4 | - | TRBV7-9
CASSPVYSHNEKLFF | TRBJ1-4 | - | TRBV18
CASSLTGGGTEAFF | TRBJ1-1 | - | TRBV19
CASSLFAVARPGANVLTF | TRBJ2-6 | - | TRBV27
CASWGGWPRTGELFF | TRBJ2-2 | - | TRBV6-5
CASSLQGGTGELFF | TRBJ2-2 | - | TRBV5-8
CASNPQGFRTNQPQHF | TRBJ1-5 | - | TRBV19
CASKGTSLNEQFF | TRBJ2-1 | - | TRBV4-1
CSVMGGYSYNEQFF | TRBJ2-1 | - | TRBV29-1
CASSQSTFVVQETQYF | TRBJ2-5 | - | TRBV4-2
CASSLGAAGGYNEQFF | TRBJ2-1 | once | TRBV7-6
CASSFGQGGDEQFF | TRBJ2-1 | - | TRBV28